These 32 T cell receptor beta chains share one sample of origin, sequenced in a study of OX40 agonist ivuxolimab in advanced cancers. Sequenced by immunoSEQ multiplex PCR; TCRdb stores in-frame clones only, minus some. The sample shows under 90,000 clones, around 85% of them seen only once. Specimen: CD4+ or CD8+ T cells sorted from blood, collected in a trial of the OX40 agonist ivuxolimab. These TCRs come from an adult with an advanced solid tumor such as melanoma, head and neck, liver or kidney cancer.

This chain connects TRBV5-1 to TRBJ1-2; D possibly corresponds to TRBD1 (5 bases). The V gene's germline CDR1 is SGHRS and CDR2 YFSETQ. The CDR3 runs to 14 residues. V was clipped by 4 bases and J by 1 base, with 11 bases between them. The CDR3 loop reads CASSPGMFNYGYTF. The CDR3 coding sequence is TGCGCCAGCAGCCCAGGGATGTTTAACTATGGCTACACCTTC.

The chain combines TRBV7-9 with TRBJ2-1; TRBD1 might be the D (6 bases). Germline values: CDR1 SEHNR, CDR2 FQNEAQ (reference sequence). V was pared by 1 base and J by 4 bases, with 8 bases between. The CDR3 spans 14 residues. The CDR3 sequence: CASSLGTVYNEQFF. The CDR3 nucleotides read TGTGCCAGCAGCTTAGGGACAGTTTACAATGAGCAGTTCTTC.

The V call is TRBV11-3, the J call TRBJ1-6, with a tentative D call TRBD1 (6 bases). The germline CDR1 and CDR2 sequences are SGHNT and YENEEA. The CDR3 contains 17 residues. Trimming removed 1 base at V and 7 bases at J, with 17 bases between. CDR3 nucleotide sequence: TGTGCCAGCAGCTTAGTTCCTGTGAGGGGGAGGAATTCACCCCTCCACTTT. Its protein product is CASSLVPVRGRNSPLHF.

This clone was detected only once. This chain joins TRBV5-1 and TRBJ2-7, with TRBD2 matching 10 bases. CDR3 length: 15 amino acids. J gave up 2 bases and V 0 bases, and 2 bases lay outside the gene matches. Germline V gene data show CDR1 as SGHRS and CDR2 as YFSETQ. The CDR3 bases are TGCGCCAGCAGCTTGGGGACTAGCGGACCCTACGAGCAGTACTTC. Protein sequence: CASSLGTSGPYEQYF.

The chain carries TRBV19 and TRBJ2-5, with 7 bases lining up with TRBD1. Germline V gene data show CDR1 as LNHDA and CDR2 as SQIVND (reference sequence). CDR3 length equals 15 residues. The V gene end was trimmed by 5 bases and the J gene end by 5 bases; junction bases not matched to a gene: 11. The DNA for the CDR3 is TGTGCCAGTAGTTATCTCGCAGGGGGATGGGAGACCCAGTACTTC. Its translation: CASSYLAGGWETQYF.

This clone was seen a single time. The CDR3 DNA sequence: TGTGCCAGCAGTGACCCGACAGGGTTTGGTAATTCACCCCTCCACTTT. This translates into CASSDPTGFGNSPLHF. This chain joins TRBV2 and TRBJ1-6; 7 bases line up with TRBD1. Germline loops: CDR1 SNHLY, CDR2 FYNNEI. This CDR3 contains 16 residues. Trimming took 3 bases from V and 6 from J; bases not matched to a gene: 8. Using reference TRBV2 and TRBJ1-6 for the parts outside the CDR3, the full variable domain is EPEVTQTPSHQVTQMGQEVILRCVPISNHLYFYWYRQILGQKVEFLVSFYNNEISEKSEIFDDQFSVERPDGSNFTLKIRSTKLEDSAMYFCASSDPTGFGNSPLHFGNGTRLTVT.

This chain connects TRBV6-5 to TRBJ1-2; D not resolved. There are 13 residues in the CDR3. The germline V gene encodes CDR1 MNHEY and CDR2 SVGAGI. V was trimmed by 2 bases and J by 6 bases, leaving 10 bases between them. The CDR3 spells CASSYVWDHGYTF. CDR3 DNA sequence: TGTGCCAGCAGTTACGTCTGGGATCATGGCTACACCTTC.

This clone came up a few times. V usage is TRBV19 and J usage is TRBJ1-5; D gene uncertain. CDR1 and CDR2 from the germline V gene are LNHDA and SQIVND (reference sequence). V was shortened by 6 bases and J by 6 bases, with 12 bases between the two germline ends. The CDR3 runs to 13 residues. CDR3 bases: TGTGCCAGTAGGACCGATATGAGTCAGCCCCAGCATTTT. Its translation: CASRTDMSQPQHF.

The chain has TRBV5-1 and TRBJ1-4, with 8 bases identical to TRBD1. The CDR3 has 15 amino acids. Germline V gives CDR1 SGHRS, CDR2 YFSETQ. V gave up 4 bases and J gave up 7 bases; unmatched junction bases: 9. The CDR3 DNA follows: TGCGCCAGCAGCGGGAGCGGACAGGGATCTGAAAAACTGTTTTTT. This gives the protein CASSGSGQGSEKLFF.

The chain recombines TRBV4-2 with TRBJ1-1, with a weak D call TRBD1 (5 bases). V lost 3 bases, J lost 0 bases, and 14 bases lay in between. Germline V lookup: CDR1 LGHNA, CDR2 YNFKEQ. The CDR3 has 16 residues. Here the CDR3 reads CASSHRDGLMNTEAFF. The CDR3, as DNA: TGTGCCAGCAGCCACCGGGACGGACTAATGAACACTGAAGCTTTCTTT.

This chain uses TRBV9 with TRBJ2-2; 8 nucleotides match TRBD2. V dropped 1 base and J dropped 4; count of bases not matched to a gene: 3. Germline assignment: CDR1 SGDLS and CDR2 YYNGEE. This CDR3 is 15 amino acids long. CDR3 sequence (DNA): TGTGCCAGCAGCGTAAAGGCGGGAGGCACCGGGGAGCTGTTTTTT. This sequence encodes CASSVKAGGTGELFF.

This chain joins TRBV5-6 and TRBJ2-5, with D perhaps being TRBD1 or TRBD2 (6 bases each). V lost 0 bases and J 5 bases, leaving 14 bases between the germline ends. The germline gives CDR1 SGHDT, CDR2 YYEEEE. The CDR3 spans 15 residues. In DNA form, the CDR3 reads TGTGCCAGCAGCTTGGTTGGTGGGGGGCTCGAGACCCAGTACTTC. Translated: CASSLVGGGLETQYF.

This chain links TRBV9 with TRBJ1-6, with D tentatively TRBD1 (5 bases). V was pared by 5 bases and J by 14 bases, with 20 bases between. From germline, CDR1 is SGDLS and CDR2 YYNGEE. This CDR3 has 14 amino acids. The CDR3 DNA reads as TGTGCCAGCAGTCGTCAGGGATCTGCGGGGACCCTCCACTTT. Protein: CASSRQGSAGTLHF.

This rearrangement joins TRBV30 to TRBJ2-1, with D possibly matching TRBD1 (5 bases). V was shortened by 2 bases and J by 5 bases, with 13 bases between the two germline ends. Per germline, CDR1 GTSNPN and CDR2 SVGIG (reference sequence). The CDR3 extends over 14 amino acids. The CDR3 nucleotides read TGTGCCTGGAGTCCCCAGGGAATCCACAATGAGCAGTTCTTC. It translates to CAWSPQGIHNEQFF.

For the CDR3, the DNA is TGTGCCAGCAGTAAAGGACAGGGGATCCAAGAGACCCAGTACTTC. This gives the protein CASSKGQGIQETQYF. V and J are TRBV6-6 and TRBJ2-5; 9 nucleotides agree with TRBD1. The CDR3 totals 15 residues. J gave up 1 base and V 5 bases, and 5 bases lay outside the gene matches. Per the germline V gene, CDR1 is MNHNY and CDR2 is SVGAGI (reference sequence).

V is TRBV28 and J is TRBJ2-1, with D possibly called TRBD1 or TRBD2 (5 bases each). Germline V lookup: CDR1 MDHEN, CDR2 SYDVKM. The CDR3 is 19 amino acids. V lost 4 bases and J lost 0, with 22 bases in between. The CDR3, as DNA: TGTGCCAGCAGTTCACACCTACCCGCTCCAGGGAGCTCCTACAATGAGCAGTTCTTC. Translating gives CASSSHLPAPGSSYNEQFF.

The J gene is TRBJ1-1, the V gene TRBV18; no clear D gene. This CDR3 comprises 12 residues. Germline-derived CDR1 and CDR2 are KGHSH and LQKENI. V dropped 8 bases and J dropped 8 bases, with 15 bases sitting between them. Here the CDR3 reads CASRRETREAFF. In nucleotides, the CDR3 is TGTGCCAGCCGAAGGGAAACACGCGAAGCTTTCTTT.

This chain connects TRBV6-1 to TRBJ1-2, with D possibly being TRBD1 (5 bases). V was trimmed by 1 base and J by 0 bases, leaving 12 bases between them. In germline, CDR1 is MNHNS, CDR2 SASEGT. The CDR3 runs 16 residues. The CDR3 region is CASSEVGAGANYGYTF. CDR3 coding DNA: TGTGCCAGCAGTGAAGTAGGGGCAGGAGCTAACTATGGCTACACCTTC.

The gene calls are TRBV9 and TRBJ2-7; TRBD1 matches 9 bases. Germline CDR1 is SGDLS and CDR2 is YYNGEE. This CDR3 spans 15 amino acids. J was trimmed by 4 bases and V by 0 bases; bases with no gene match: 5. This CDR3 reads CASSVVPGQGYEQYF. For the CDR3, the DNA is TGTGCCAGCAGCGTAGTCCCGGGACAGGGTTACGAGCAGTACTTC.

This clone was counted only a few times. The chain employs TRBV4-3 and TRBJ1-3; D is possibly TRBD1 (6 bases). The CDR3 length is 18 residues. Per germline, CDR1 LGHNA and CDR2 YSLEER. V gave up 1 base and J gave up 0 bases, with 16 bases separating them. CDR3 sequence reads: CASSQVIGGGGSGNTIYF. The DNA for the CDR3 is TGCGCCAGCAGCCAAGTTATAGGGGGAGGGGGCTCTGGAAACACCATATATTTT.

V gene TRBV25-1 combines with J gene TRBJ2-2; D remains unclear. CDR1 is MGHDK, CDR2 SYGVNS, per germline. The CDR3 has 13 residues. The germline V and J ends were trimmed by 8 bases and 4 bases, with 11 bases remaining between them. The CDR3 region is CASVGLSTGELFF. DNA of the CDR3: TGTGCCAGCGTGGGCCTTTCCACCGGGGAGCTGTTTTTT.

V and J are TRBV2 and TRBJ2-7; D gene unclear. The CDR3 covers 11 residues. CDR1 and CDR2 (germline): SNHLY, FYNNEI. Trimming cost V 9 bases and J 5 bases, with 11 bases left between them. CDR3 residues: CASSYADEQYF. The CDR3 nucleotides are TGTGCCAGTAGTTACGCCGACGAGCAGTACTTC.

The chain carries TRBV10-1 and TRBJ2-3; 7 nucleotides line up with TRBD2. V gave up 2 bases and J gave up 5 bases; unmatched junction bases: 7. Germline CDR1 is WNHNN and CDR2 is SYGVQD (reference sequence). This CDR3 has 15 amino acids. The CDR3 sequence is CASSEGPSGRDTQYF. For the CDR3, the DNA is TGCGCCAGCAGTGAGGGGCCTAGCGGTCGAGATACGCAGTATTTT.

The genes are TRBV29-1 and TRBJ2-3; 7 nucleotides agree with TRBD2. J gave up 2 bases and V 4 bases, and 9 bases lay outside the gene matches. This CDR3 contains 15 residues. CDR1 SQVTM and CDR2 ANQGSEA come from the germline V gene. The CDR3 loop reads CSVGRGGVPTDTQYF. The CDR3 nucleotides are TGCAGCGTTGGGCGTGGGGGGGTTCCCACAGATACGCAGTATTTT.

This sequence joins TRBV18 and TRBJ1-1; no definite D call. Per the germline V gene, CDR1 is KGHSH and CDR2 is LQKENI. The V gene lost 4 bases and the J gene lost 0 bases, with 18 bases spanning the gap. The CDR3 consists of 17 residues. CDR3 sequence reads: CASSQLPGISMNTEAFF. The CDR3 nucleotides read TGTGCCAGCTCACAACTACCCGGAATTTCCATGAACACTGAAGCTTTCTTT.

The V gene is TRBV11-2, the J gene TRBJ1-1, with D unresolved. The CDR3 spans 12 residues. Per the germline V gene, CDR1 is SGHAT and CDR2 is FQNNGV. V was pared by 8 bases and J by 6 bases, with 13 bases between. Written as DNA, the CDR3 is TGTGCCAGCCTTGTTCGAGTACCTGAAGCTTTCTTT. Translation: CASLVRVPEAFF.

This chain uses TRBV7-2 with TRBJ2-6; 9 bases are shared with TRBD2. Germline V lookup: CDR1 SGHTA, CDR2 FQGNSA. CDR3 length: 18 residues. V gave up 5 bases and J gave up 0 bases; unmatched junction bases: 8. The CDR3 DNA follows: TGTGCCAGCAGCCCTGGACTAGCGCGTCACTCTGGGGCCAACGTCCTGACTTTC. This encodes CASSPGLARHSGANVLTF.

V gene TRBV18 combines with J gene TRBJ2-5, with 11 bases that match TRBD2. After removal of 5 bases from V and 3 bases from J, the junction contained 11 bases not matched to a gene. CDR1 KGHSH and CDR2 LQKENI come from the germline V gene. This CDR3 contains 17 residues. The CDR3 DNA follows: TGTGCCAGCTCATCACTCGCGACTAGCGGGGCAAAAGAGACCCAGTACTTC. Its translation: CASSSLATSGAKETQYF.

The chain has TRBV7-6 and TRBJ1-3, with 7 bases that match TRBD1. The CDR3 sequence is 14 residues long. The junction had 6 bases not matched to a gene; V was cut back by 5 bases and J by 5 bases. CDR1 is SGHVS, CDR2 FNYEAQ, per germline. CDR3: CASSQGQARNTIYF. The CDR3 nucleotides are TGTGCCAGCAGCCAAGGACAGGCTAGAAACACCATATATTTT.

The gene calls are TRBV28 and TRBJ2-2; TRBD1 matches 7 bases. Per germline, CDR1 MDHEN and CDR2 SYDVKM. Trimming cost V 6 bases and J 5 bases; bases outside gene matches: 12. The CDR3 runs 16 residues. The CDR3 loop is CASRIRGGAWTGELFF. DNA of the CDR3: TGTGCCAGCAGAATCCGAGGGGGCGCATGGACCGGGGAGCTGTTTTTT.

This rearrangement joins TRBV10-3 to TRBJ2-1; 8 bases fit TRBD1. The CDR3 is 14 residues long. Per the germline V gene, CDR1 is ENHRY and CDR2 is SYGVKD. The V and J ends lost 2 bases and 5 bases, in that order; junction bases with no gene match: 2. CDR3 sequence (DNA): TGTGCCATCAGTGAGGGACAGGGAAACAATGAGCAGTTCTTC. As protein: CAISEGQGNNEQFF.

The V and J genes are TRBV29-1 and TRBJ2-7; D is tentatively TRBD1 or TRBD2 (5 bases each). The CDR3 is 15 residues long. V was pared by 2 bases and J by 1 base, with 15 bases between. Germline V gene sequence: CDR1 SQVTM, CDR2 ANQGSEA. The CDR3, as DNA: TGCAGCGTTGAAATTCTTCGGGGACCTTCCTACGAGCAGTACTTC. This encodes CSVEILRGPSYEQYF.